Detailed here is one T cell receptor (beta chain). This sample is part of a study of blood T cell repertoires in COVID-19. CDR1 is MRHNA, CDR2 SNTAGT, per germline. CDR3 size: 13 residues. V lost 2 bases to trimming and J lost 3 bases, with 4 bases between them. The assay was immunoSEQ multiplex PCR, and TCRdb's table has in-frame clones only and misses some. The profile shows over 100,000 clones, 82% of them singletons. This sequence was found in a man aged 65-85 years with acute or convalescent COVID-19. Sequences were obtained from peripheral blood. The chain carries TRBV6-4 and TRBJ2-2; D gene ambiguous. The CDR3 DNA is TGTGCCAGCAGTGACAGCTACACCGGGGAGCTGTTTTTT. Protein sequence: CASSDSYTGELFF.